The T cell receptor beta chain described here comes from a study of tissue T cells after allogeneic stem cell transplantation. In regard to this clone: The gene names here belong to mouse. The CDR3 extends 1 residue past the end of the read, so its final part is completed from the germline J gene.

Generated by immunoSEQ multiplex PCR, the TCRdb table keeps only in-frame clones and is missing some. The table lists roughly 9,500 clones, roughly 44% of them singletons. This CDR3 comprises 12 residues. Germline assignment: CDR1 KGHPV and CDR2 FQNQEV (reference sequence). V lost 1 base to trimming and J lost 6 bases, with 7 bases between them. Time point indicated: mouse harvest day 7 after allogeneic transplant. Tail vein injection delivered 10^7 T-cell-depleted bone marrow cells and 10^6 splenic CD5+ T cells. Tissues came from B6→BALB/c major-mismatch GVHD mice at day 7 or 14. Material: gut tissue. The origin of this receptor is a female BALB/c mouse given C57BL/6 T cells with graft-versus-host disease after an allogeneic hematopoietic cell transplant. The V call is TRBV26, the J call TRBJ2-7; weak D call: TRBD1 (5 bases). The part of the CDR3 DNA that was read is TGTGCCAGCAGTCTGTTCAGGGCTGAACAGTAC. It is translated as CASSLFRAEQY. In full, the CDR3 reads CASSLFRAEQYF.